This T cell receptor (beta chain) was captured by sequencing in a study of cytomegalovirus exposure and HLA in healthy donors. Donors in the study were healthy people who gave bone marrow. PCR employed 60 Vbeta and 13 Jbeta primers. Only in-frame clones appear in the TCRdb table, and some are missing; sequencing was by immunoSEQ multiplex PCR. Counted here are approximately 130,000 clones, 70% to 80% occurring once; the ten biggest clones make up approximately 3.1%. This CDR3 contains 15 residues. V lost 6 bases and J lost 5; bases outside the gene matches: 8. General study results and limits: TCR beta V- and J-gene trimming, according to a later analysis, was linked to a missense DCLRE1C variant.

As to this clone: Its antigen is undetermined.

The receptor was derived from a man aged 25-45 years in good health and CMV-seronegative. The genes are TRBV6-7 and TRBJ2-1, with 9 positions matching TRBD1. Being an ORF, TRBV6-7 has a function that is uncertain. Sequenced input: PBMCs. CDR3 region: CASRPPGQGHNEQFF. CDR3 sequence (DNA): TGTGCCAGCAGACCACCGGGACAGGGACACAATGAGCAGTTCTTC.